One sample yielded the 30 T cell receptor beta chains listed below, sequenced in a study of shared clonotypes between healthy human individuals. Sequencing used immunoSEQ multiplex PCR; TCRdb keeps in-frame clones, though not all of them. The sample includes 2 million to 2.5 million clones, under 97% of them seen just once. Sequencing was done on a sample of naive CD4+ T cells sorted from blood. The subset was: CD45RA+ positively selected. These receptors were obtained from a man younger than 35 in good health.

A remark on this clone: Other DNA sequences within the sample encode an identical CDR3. CDR3 region: CASSVGAGPQETQYF. CDR3 in DNA: TGTGCCAGCAGCGTAGGGGCGGGGCCTCAAGAGACCCAGTACTTC. The rearrangement joins TRBV9 to TRBJ2-5, with a tentative D call TRBD2 (6 bases). This CDR3 has 15 residues. CDR1 and CDR2 (germline): SGDLS, YYNGEE. V lost 0 bases to trimming and J lost 2 bases, with 11 bases between them.

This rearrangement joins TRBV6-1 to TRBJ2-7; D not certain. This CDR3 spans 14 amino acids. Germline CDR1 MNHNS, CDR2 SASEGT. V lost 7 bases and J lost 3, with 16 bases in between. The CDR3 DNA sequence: TGTGCCAGCAACCGAGAATCTCTAATCTACGAGCAGTACTTC. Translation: CASNRESLIYEQYF.

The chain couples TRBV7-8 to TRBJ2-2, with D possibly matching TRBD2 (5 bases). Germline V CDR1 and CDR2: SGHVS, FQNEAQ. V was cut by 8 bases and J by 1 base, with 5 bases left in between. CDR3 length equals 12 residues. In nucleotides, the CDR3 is TGTGCCAGCGGACTGAACACCGGGGAGCTGTTTTTT. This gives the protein CASGLNTGELFF. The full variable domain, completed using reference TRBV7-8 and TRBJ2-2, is GAGVSQSPRYKVAKRGQDVALRCDPISGHVSLFWYQQALGQGPEFLTYFQNEAQLDKSGLPSDRFFAERPEGSVSTLKIQRTQQEDSAVYLCASGLNTGELFFGEGSRLTVL.

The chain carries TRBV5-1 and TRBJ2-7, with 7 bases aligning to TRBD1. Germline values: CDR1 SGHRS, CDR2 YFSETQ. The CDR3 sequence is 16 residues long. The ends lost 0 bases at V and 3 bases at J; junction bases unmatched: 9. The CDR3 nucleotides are TGCGCCAGCAGCTTGGTCCTCGGGACAGCCAACTACGAGCAGTACTTC. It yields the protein CASSLVLGTANYEQYF.

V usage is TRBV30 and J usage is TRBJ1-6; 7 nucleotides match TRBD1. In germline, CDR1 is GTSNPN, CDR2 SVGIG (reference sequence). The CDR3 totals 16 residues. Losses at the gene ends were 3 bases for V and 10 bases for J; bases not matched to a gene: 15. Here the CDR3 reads CAWSPPDRVLKSPLHF. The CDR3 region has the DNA TGTGCCTGGAGCCCCCCCGACAGGGTCTTGAAGTCACCCCTCCACTTT.

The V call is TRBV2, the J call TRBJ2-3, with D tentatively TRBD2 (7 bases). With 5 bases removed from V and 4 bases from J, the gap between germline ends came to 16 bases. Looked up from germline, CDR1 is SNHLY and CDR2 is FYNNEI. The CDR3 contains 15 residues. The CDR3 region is CASSSQGGGPDTQYF. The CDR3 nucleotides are TGTGCCAGCAGTTCACAGGGCGGGGGCCCAGATACGCAGTATTTT.

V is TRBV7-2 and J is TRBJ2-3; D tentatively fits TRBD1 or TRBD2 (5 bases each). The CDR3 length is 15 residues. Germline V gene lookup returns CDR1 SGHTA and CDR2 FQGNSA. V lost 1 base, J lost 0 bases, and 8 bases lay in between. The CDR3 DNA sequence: TGTGCCAGCAGCTTAGACGGGGCTAGCACAGATACGCAGTATTTT. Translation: CASSLDGASTDTQYF.

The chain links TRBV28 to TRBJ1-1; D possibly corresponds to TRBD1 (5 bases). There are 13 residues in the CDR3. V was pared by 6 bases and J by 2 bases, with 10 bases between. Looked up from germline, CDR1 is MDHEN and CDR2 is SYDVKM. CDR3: CASRIRGNTEAFF. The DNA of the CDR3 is TGTGCCAGCAGGATTAGGGGAAACACTGAAGCTTTCTTT.

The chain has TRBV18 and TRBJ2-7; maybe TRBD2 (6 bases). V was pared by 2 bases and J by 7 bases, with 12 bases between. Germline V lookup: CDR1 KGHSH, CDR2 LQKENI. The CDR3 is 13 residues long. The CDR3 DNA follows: TGTGCCAGCTCACCAGTTCCGCTAGCGGAGCAGTACTTC. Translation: CASSPVPLAEQYF.

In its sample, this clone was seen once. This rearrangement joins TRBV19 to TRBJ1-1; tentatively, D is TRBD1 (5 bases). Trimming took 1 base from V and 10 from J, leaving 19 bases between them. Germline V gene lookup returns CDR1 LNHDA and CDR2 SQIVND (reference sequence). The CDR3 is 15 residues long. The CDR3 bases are TGTGCCAGTAGTATAGTGGGGGTGAGGGCTCCTGGAGCTTTCTTT. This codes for CASSIVGVRAPGAFF.

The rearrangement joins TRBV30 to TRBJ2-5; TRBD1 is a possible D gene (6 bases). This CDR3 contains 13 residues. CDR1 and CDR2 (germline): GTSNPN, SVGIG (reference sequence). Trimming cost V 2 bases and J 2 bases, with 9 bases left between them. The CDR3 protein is CAWSYDRQETQYF. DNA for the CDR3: TGTGCCTGGAGTTATGACAGGCAAGAGACCCAGTACTTC.

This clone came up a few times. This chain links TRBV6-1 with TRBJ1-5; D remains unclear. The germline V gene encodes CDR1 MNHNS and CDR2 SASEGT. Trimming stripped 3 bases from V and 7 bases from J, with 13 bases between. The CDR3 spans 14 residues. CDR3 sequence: CASSDWWGGQPQHF. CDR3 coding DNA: TGTGCCAGCAGTGACTGGTGGGGAGGGCAGCCCCAGCATTTT.

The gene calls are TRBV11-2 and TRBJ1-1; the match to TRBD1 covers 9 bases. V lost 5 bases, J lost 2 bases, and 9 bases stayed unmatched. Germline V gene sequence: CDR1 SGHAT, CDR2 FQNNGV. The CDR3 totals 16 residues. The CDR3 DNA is TGTGCCAGCAGCCCACGAGGGACAGGGTTTAACACTGAAGCTTTCTTT. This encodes CASSPRGTGFNTEAFF.

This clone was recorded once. Written as DNA, the CDR3 is TGTGCCAGTAGTATCGCGGGACTAGCATACGAGCAGTACTTC. This codes for CASSIAGLAYEQYF. The chain links TRBV19 to TRBJ2-7; TRBD2 matches 9 bases. Germline CDR1 is LNHDA and CDR2 is SQIVND (reference sequence). CDR3 length equals 14 residues. Trimming took 3 bases from V and 4 from J; bases not matched to a gene: 4.

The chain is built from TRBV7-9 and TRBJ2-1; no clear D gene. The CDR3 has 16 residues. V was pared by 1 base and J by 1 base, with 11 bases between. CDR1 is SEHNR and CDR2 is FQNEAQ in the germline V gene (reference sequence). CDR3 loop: CASSLEQWGSYNEQFF. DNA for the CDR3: TGTGCCAGCAGCTTAGAACAATGGGGATCCTACAATGAGCAGTTCTTC.

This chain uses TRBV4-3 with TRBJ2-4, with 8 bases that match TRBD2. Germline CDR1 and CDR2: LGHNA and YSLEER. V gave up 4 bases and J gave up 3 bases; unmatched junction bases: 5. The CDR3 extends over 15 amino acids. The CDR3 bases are TGCGCCAGCAGCCGGGGCCGGGAGGGCAAAAACATTCAGTACTTC. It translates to CASSRGREGKNIQYF.

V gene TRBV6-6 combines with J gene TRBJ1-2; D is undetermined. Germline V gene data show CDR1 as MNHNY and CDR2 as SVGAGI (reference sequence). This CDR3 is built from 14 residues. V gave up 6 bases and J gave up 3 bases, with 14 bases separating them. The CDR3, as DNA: TGTGCCAGCAGCCTCTTTTCGGGCGACTATGGCTACACCTTC. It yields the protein CASSLFSGDYGYTF.

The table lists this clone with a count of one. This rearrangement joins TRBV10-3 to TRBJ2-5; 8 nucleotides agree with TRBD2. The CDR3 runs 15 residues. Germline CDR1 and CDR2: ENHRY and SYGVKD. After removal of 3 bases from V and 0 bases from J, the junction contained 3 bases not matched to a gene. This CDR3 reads CAISDKRGYQETQYF. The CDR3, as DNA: TGTGCCATCAGTGATAAGCGGGGGTACCAAGAGACCCAGTACTTC.

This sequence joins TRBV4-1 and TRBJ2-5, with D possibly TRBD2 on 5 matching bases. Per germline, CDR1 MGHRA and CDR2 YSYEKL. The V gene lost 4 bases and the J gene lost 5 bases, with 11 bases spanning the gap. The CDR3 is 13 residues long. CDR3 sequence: CASSLATYETQYF. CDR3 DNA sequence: TGCGCCAGCAGCCTAGCGACCTACGAGACCCAGTACTTC.

The CDR3 region has the DNA TGTGCCAGCTCACCTCCGGCACCGTATGGCTACACCTTC. Its protein is CASSPPAPYGYTF. The V and J genes are TRBV18 and TRBJ1-2; D call uncertain. With 3 bases removed from V and 5 bases from J, the gap between germline ends came to 10 bases. CDR1 and CDR2 (germline): KGHSH, LQKENI. The CDR3 runs to 13 residues.

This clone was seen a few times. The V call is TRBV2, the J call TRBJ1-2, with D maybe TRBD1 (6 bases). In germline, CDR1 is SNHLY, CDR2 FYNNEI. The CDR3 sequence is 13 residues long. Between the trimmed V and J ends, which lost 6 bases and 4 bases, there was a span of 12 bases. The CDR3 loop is CASRTGTVYGYTF. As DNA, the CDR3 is TGTGCCAGCAGAACAGGGACCGTCTATGGCTACACCTTC.

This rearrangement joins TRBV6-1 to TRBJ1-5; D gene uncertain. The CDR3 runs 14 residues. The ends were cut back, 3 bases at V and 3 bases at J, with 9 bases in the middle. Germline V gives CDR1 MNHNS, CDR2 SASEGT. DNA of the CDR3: TGTGCCAGCAGTGACCAAGGAATCAATCAGCCCCAGCATTTT. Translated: CASSDQGINQPQHF.

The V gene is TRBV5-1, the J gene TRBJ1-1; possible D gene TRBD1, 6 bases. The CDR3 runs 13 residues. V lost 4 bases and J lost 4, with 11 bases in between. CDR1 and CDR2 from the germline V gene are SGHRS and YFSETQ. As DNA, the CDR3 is TGCGCCAGCAGCGCACAGGGTGGCACTGAAGCTTTCTTT. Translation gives CASSAQGGTEAFF.

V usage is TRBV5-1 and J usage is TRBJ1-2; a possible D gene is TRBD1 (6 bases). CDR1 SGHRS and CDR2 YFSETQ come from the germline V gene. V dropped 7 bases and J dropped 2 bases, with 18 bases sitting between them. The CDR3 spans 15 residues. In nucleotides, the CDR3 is TGCGCCAGCTCCATAGGCAGGGGAGTCAACTATGGCTACACCTTC. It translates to CASSIGRGVNYGYTF.

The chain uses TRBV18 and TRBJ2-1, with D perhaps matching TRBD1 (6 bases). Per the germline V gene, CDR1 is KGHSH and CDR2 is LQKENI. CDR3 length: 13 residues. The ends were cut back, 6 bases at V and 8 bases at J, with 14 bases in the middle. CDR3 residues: CASSQSKGDEQFF. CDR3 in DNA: TGTGCCAGCTCTCAAAGTAAGGGGGATGAGCAGTTCTTC.

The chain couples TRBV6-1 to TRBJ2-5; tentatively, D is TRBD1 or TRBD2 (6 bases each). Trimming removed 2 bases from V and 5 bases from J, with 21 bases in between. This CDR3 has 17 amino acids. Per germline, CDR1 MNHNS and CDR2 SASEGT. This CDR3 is CASSEKGRGLAVETQYF. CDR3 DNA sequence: TGTGCCAGCAGTGAAAAAGGTCGGGGGCTAGCTGTCGAGACCCAGTACTTC.

The CDR3 protein is CASSSRDRVTGELFF. CDR3 coding DNA: TGTGCCAGCAGCTCCCGGGACAGGGTAACCGGGGAGCTGTTTTTT. The rearrangement uses TRBV5-4 and TRBJ2-2; TRBD1 matches at 9 bases. V shed 3 bases, J shed 5 bases, and the junction held 5 bases outside the gene matches. The germline CDR1 and CDR2 sequences are SGHNT and YYREEE (reference sequence). The CDR3 has 15 amino acids.

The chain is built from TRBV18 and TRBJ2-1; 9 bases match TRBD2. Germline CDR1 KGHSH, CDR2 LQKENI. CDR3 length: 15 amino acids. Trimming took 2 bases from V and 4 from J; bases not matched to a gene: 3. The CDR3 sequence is CASSPGGGAYNEQFF. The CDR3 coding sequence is TGTGCCAGCTCACCAGGCGGGGGGGCTTACAATGAGCAGTTCTTC. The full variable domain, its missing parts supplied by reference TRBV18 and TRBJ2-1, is NAGVMQNPRHLVRRRGQEARLRCSPMKGHSHVYWYRQLPEEGLKFMVYLQKENIIDESGMPKERFSAEFPKEGPSILRIQQVVRGDSAAYFCASSPGGGAYNEQFFGPGTRLTVL.

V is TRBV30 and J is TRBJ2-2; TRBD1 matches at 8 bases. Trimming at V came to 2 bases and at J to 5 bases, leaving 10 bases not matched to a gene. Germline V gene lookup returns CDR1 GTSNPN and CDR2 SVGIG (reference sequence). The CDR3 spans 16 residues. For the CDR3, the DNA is TGTGCCTGGAGTAGCAGGGGGCTAGCGTGGACCGGGGAGCTGTTTTTT. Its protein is CAWSSRGLAWTGELFF.

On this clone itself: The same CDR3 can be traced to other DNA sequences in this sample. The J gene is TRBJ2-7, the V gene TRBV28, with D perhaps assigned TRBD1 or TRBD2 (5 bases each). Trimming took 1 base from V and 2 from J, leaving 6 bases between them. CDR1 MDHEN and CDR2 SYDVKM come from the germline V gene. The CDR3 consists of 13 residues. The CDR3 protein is CASSLSGPYEQYF. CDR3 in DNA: TGTGCCAGCAGTTTATCGGGACCCTACGAGCAGTACTTC.